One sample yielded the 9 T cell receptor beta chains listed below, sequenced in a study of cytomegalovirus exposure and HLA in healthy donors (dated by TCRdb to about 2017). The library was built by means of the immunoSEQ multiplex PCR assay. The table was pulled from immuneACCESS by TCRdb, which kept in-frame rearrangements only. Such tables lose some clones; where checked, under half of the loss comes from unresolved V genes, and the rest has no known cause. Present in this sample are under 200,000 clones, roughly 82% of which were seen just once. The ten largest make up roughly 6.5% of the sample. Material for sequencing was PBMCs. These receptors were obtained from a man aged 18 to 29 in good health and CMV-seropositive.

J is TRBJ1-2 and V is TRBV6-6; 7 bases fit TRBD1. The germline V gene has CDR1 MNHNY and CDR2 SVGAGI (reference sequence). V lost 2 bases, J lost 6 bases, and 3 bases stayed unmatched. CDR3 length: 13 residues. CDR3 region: CASSYRDSDGYTF. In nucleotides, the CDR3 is TGTGCCAGCAGTTACCGGGACAGTGATGGCTACACCTTC.

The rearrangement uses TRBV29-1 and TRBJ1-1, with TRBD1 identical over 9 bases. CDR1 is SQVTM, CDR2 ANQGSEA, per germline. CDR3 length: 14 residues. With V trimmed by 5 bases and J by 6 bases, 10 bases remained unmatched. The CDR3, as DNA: TGCAGCGTTCTAACCGGGACAGGGTTCGCTGAAGCTTTCTTT. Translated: CSVLTGTGFAEAFF.

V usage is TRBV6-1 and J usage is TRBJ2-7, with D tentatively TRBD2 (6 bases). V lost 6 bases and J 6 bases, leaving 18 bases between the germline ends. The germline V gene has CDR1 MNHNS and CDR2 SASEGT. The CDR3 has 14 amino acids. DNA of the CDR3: TGTGCCAGCAGGGATCTTTGGGGGGAAAGCGAGCAGTACTTC. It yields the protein CASRDLWGESEQYF.

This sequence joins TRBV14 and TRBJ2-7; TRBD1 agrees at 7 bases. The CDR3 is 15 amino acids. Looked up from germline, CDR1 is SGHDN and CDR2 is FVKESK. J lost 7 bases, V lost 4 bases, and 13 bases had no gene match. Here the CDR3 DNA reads TGTGCCAGCAGCCGAAACAGGGGAGACCTTGAGGAGCAGTACTTC. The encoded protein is CASSRNRGDLEEQYF.

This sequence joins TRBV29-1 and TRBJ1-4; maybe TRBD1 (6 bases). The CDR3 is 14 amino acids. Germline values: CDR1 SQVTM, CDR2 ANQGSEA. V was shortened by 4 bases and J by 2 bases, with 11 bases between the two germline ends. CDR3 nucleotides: TGCAGCGTTGCAAGGGACAATACTAATGAAAAACTGTTTTTT. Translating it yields CSVARDNTNEKLFF.

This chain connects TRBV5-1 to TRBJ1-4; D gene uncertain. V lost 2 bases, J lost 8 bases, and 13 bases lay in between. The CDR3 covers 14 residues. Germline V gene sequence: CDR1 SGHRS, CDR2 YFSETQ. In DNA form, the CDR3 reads TGCGCCAGCAGCTTTTCCTCGGTGGAGGAAAAACTGTTTTTT. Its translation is CASSFSSVEEKLFF.

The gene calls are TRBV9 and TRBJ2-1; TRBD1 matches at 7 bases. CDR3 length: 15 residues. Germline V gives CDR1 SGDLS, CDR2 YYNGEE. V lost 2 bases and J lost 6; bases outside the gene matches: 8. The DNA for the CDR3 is TGTGCCAGCAGCGTTTCAGGGGGATGGGCCAATGAGCAGTTCTTC. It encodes CASSVSGGWANEQFF.

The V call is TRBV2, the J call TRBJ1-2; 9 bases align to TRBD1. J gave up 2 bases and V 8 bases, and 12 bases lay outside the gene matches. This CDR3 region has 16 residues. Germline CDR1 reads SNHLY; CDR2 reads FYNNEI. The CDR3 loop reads CASARDREKPNYGYTF. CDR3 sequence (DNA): TGTGCCAGCGCCCGGGACAGGGAAAAGCCGAACTATGGCTACACCTTC.

The CDR3 sequence: CASSADRGPYEQYF. The CDR3 DNA is TGTGCCAGCAGTGCGGACAGGGGACCCTACGAGCAGTACTTC. This chain uses TRBV27 with TRBJ2-7; 9 bases match TRBD1. The CDR3 extends over 14 amino acids. Germline V CDR1 and CDR2: MNHEY, SMNVEV (reference sequence). V shed 5 bases and J 2 bases; nucleotides not matched to a gene: 4.